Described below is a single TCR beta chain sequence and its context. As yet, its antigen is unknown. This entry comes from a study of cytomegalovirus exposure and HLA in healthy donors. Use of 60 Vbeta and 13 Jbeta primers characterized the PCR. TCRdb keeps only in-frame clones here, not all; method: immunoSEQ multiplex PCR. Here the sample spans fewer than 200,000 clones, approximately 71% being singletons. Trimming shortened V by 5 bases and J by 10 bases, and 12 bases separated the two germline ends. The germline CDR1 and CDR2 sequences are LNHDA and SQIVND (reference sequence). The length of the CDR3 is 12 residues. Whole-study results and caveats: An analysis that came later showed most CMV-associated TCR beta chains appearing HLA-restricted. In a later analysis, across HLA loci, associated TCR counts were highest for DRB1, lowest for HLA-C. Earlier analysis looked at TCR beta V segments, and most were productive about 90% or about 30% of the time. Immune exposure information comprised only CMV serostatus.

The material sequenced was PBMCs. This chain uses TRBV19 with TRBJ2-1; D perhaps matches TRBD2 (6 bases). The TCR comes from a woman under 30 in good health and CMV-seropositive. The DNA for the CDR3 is TGTGCCAGTAGTGGCGGGGTAAGCGAGCAGTTCTTC. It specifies CASSGGVSEQFF.